This T cell receptor (beta chain) was captured in a study of T cell repertoires in cytomegalovirus infection. For the study at large: Both CMV infection and a matching HLA type were indicated by public TCR beta signatures.

The study's findings and limits: Identification of carriers of CMV plus the relevant HLA was achieved through cumulative public TCR beta family frequency. Dominating the ex vivo response were HLA-C-restricted CMV-specific TCR beta clonotypes.

A single record per CDR3 protein comes from TCRdb applying MiXCR to the reads. Here the sample spans 200,000 to 300,000 distinct CDR3 sequences, approximately 14% being singletons. The length of the CDR3 is 13 residues. V shed 3 bases and J 8 bases; nucleotides not matched to a gene: 5. Many counts were recorded for this clonotype. Its antigen remains unknown. The chain has TRBV12-3 or TRBV12-4 and TRBJ1-2; 8 nucleotides line up with TRBD1. Sequencing input: PBMCs. This TCR derives from a human donor in good health (CMV status not recorded). Some clones in this sample may be carry-over from other donors' samples. This CDR3 reads CASSFQGAKGYTF. The CDR3 nucleotides are TGTGCCAGCAGTTTCCAGGGGGCAAAAGGCTACACCTTC.